A selection of T cell receptor beta chains follows, all from one sample in a study of shared clonotypes between healthy human individuals. Only in-frame clones appear in the TCRdb table, and some are missing; sequencing was by immunoSEQ multiplex PCR. The sample shows about 2.1 million clones, 93% of them seen only once. Sequences were obtained from naive CD8+ T cells from PBMCs. All receptors derive from a man younger than 35 in good health. Some clones in this sample may be carry-over from other donors' samples. Both conserved end residues are part of each CDR3. D genes are given only for firm matches.

D	V	J	DNA	CDR3
NA	TRBV7-8	TRBJ2-1	TGTGCCAGCAGACAAGACACCCTTACCTACAATGAGCAGTTCTTC	CASRQDTLTYNEQFF
NA	TRBV11-2	TRBJ1-4	TGTGCCAGCAGCTTACGCCGGGCCACTAATGAAAAACTGTTTTTT	CASSLRRATNEKLFF
NA	TRBV7-9	TRBJ2-7	TGTGCCAGCAGCTCTTCTGATCACGAGCAGTACTTC	CASSSSDHEQYF
TRBD2	TRBV2	TRBJ2-2	TGTGCCAGCCAAGCGGGAGTCTCCGGGGAGCTGTTTTTT	CASQAGVSGELFF
TRBD2	TRBV7-9	TRBJ2-1	TGTGCCAGCAGCTTAGCGCCCGGGAGGGCCTTGGGTTTTGAGCAGTTCTTC	CASSLAPGRALGFEQFF
NA	TRBV4-1	TRBJ1-1	TGCGCCAGCAGCCACATTGACGCTGAAGCTTTCTTT	CASSHIDAEAFF
TRBD1	TRBV19	TRBJ2-1	TGTGCCAGTAGCCCCGGGACAGCTTACAATGAGCAGTTCTTC	CASSPGTAYNEQFF
NA	TRBV27	TRBJ1-2	TGTGCCAGCAGTTCCTCACCCAGGCAATATGGCTACACCTTC	CASSSSPRQYGYTF
NA	TRBV18	TRBJ2-1	TGTGCCAGCTCAATACTGGAGACTGACTACAATGAGCAGTTCTTC	CASSILETDYNEQFF
NA	TRBV6-5	TRBJ2-7	TGTGCCAGCAGTTATGGCACAGGGATCATCTACGAGCAGTACTTC	CASSYGTGIIYEQYF
NA	TRBV2	TRBJ1-1	TGTGCCAGCACCTACAGGGTGAACACTGAAGCTTTCTTT	CASTYRVNTEAFF
NA	TRBV7-9	TRBJ2-2	TGTGCCAGCAGCCCCTTGGGGGGTCCCGGGGAGCTGTTTTTT	CASSPLGGPGELFF
TRBD1	TRBV6-5	TRBJ1-5	TGTGCCAGCAGTTCCGGGACAGGCAATAATCAGCCCCAGCATTTT	CASSSGTGNNQPQHF
TRBD1	TRBV7-3	TRBJ2-6	TGTGCCAGCAGCCCTAGTCTGGACAGGGTGAACGTCCTGACTTTC	CASSPSLDRVNVLTF
TRBD1	TRBV15	TRBJ2-5	TGTGCCACCAGCGGCGACAGGGGCGGGGAGACCCAGTACTTC	CATSGDRGGETQYF
NA	TRBV9	TRBJ2-2	TGTGCCAGCAGCGCGACCACGCACGCACGGGAGCTGTTTTTT	CASSATTHARELFF
TRBD2	TRBV18	TRBJ2-1	TGTGCCAGCTCACCACCCAGACTAGCGGGGATCTACAATGAGCAGTTCTTC	CASSPPRLAGIYNEQFF
NA	TRBV28	TRBJ2-1	TGTGCCAGCAGTTTACTTCGCGACAATGAGCAGTTCTTC	CASSLLRDNEQFF